Here is one TCR beta chain with its context. Its antigen is not identified. The CDR3 consists of 14 residues. Germline loops: CDR1 SGHTA, CDR2 FQGNSA. The V end was cut by 2 bases, the J end by 4 bases, with 9 bases between. Time point noted: week 5, during vaccination. Vaccination comprised doses that each held 300 ug of mutant IDH1 20-mer peptide, plus topical imiquimod. This specimen belongs to a study of a mutant IDH1 vaccine in newly diagnosed glioma. The method was immunoSEQ multiplex PCR; TCRdb's version includes in-frame clones alone and lacks a portion of them. The sample has 32,000 or so clones, about nine tenths seen once.

The clonotype was recovered from a middle-aged woman with glioma. Some clones in this sample may be carry-over from other donors' samples. The chain recombines TRBV7-2 with TRBJ2-1, with a possible D match to TRBD2 (5 bases). The input for sequencing was peripheral blood mononuclear cells (PBMCs), taken from a glioma patient whose treatment included an IDH1 peptide vaccine. The CDR3 DNA reads as TGTGCCAGCAGCTTAAGGTCGGGGTACAATGAGCAGTTCTTC. It translates to CASSLRSGYNEQFF.